The source of this T cell receptor (beta chain) is a study of PD-1 blockade in classical Hodgkin lymphoma. Study conclusions and caveats: Before treatment, complete responders showed about the same diversity as newly diagnosed patients. Baseline TCR diversity was reportedly lower in newly diagnosed patients than in healthy donors. It was reported as lower still in relapsed/refractory patients. Researchers reported that CD4+ TCR diversity, though not CD8+, rose significantly by C4D1.

Note on this clone: What it binds is unknown.

This CDR3 spans 14 amino acids. V shed 5 bases and J shed 5 bases, with 16 bases lying between them. From germline, CDR1 is PRHDT and CDR2 FYEKMQ (reference sequence). The assay was immunoSEQ multiplex PCR, and TCRdb's table has in-frame clones only and misses some. The sample carries nearly 50,000 clones, about 75% recorded once. Time point here: cycle 4 day 1 (C4D1), after 5 to 7 weeks of nivolumab. Autologous stem cell transplantation was followed by relapse in every patient, and brentuximab vedotin exposure varied. When best responses were assessed, they were complete response, partial response or progressive disease.

Sequenced material: peripheral blood mononuclear cells (PBMCs), taken before the fourth cycle of nivolumab. The TCR was taken from a human donor with classical Hodgkin lymphoma. The genes are TRBV13 and TRBJ2-7; D is possibly TRBD2 (5 bases). CDR3 amino acids: CASSQIKSGNEQYF. The CDR3 DNA sequence: TGTGCCAGCAGCCAGATTAAAAGCGGAAACGAGCAGTACTTC.